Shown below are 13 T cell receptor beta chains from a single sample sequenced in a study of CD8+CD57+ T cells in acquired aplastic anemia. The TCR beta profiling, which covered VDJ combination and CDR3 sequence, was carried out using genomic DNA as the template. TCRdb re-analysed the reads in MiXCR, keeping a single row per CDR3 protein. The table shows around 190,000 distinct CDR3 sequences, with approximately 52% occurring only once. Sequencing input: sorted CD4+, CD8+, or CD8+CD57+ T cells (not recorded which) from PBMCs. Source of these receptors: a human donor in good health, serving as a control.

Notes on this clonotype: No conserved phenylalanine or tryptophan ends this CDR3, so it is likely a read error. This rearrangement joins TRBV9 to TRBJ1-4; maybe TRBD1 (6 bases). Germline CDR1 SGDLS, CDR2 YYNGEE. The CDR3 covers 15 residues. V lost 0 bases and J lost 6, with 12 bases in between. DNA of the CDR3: TGTGCCAGCAGCGTAGCTGGGACACGGGATGAAAAACTGTTTCTT. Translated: CASSVAGTRDEKLFL.

The CDR3: CASRDREASPLHF. The CDR3, as DNA: TGTGCCAGCAGAGACAGGGAAGCCTCACCCCTCCACTTT. The rearrangement links TRBV2 to TRBJ1-6; 7 bases are a match to TRBD1. Germline loops: CDR1 SNHLY, CDR2 FYNNEI. The CDR3 has 13 amino acids. V lost 6 bases to trimming and J lost 10 bases; unmatched junction nucleotides: 6.

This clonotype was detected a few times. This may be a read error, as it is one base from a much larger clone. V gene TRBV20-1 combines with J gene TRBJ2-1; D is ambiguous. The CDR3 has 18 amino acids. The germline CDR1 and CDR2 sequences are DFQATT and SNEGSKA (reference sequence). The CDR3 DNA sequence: TGCGGTGCTAGGCCCCGGTACAGAGGTGTCCTTAGTTACAATGAGCAGTTCTTC. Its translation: CGARPRYRGVLSYNEQFF.

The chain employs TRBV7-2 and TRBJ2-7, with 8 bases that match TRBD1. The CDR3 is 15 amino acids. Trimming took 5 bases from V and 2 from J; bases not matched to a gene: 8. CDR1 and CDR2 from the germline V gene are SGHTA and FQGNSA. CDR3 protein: CASSLSDRVPYEQYF. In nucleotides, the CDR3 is TGTGCCAGCAGCCTATCGGACAGGGTTCCCTACGAGCAGTACTTC.

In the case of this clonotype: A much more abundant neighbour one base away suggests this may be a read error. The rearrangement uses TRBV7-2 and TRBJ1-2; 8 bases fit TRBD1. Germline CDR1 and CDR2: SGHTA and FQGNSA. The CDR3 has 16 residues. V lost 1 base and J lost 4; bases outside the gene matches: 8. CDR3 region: CASSLGTGPSSYGYTF. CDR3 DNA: TGTGCCAGCAGCTTAGGGACAGGGCCCTCTAGCTATGGCTACACCTTC.

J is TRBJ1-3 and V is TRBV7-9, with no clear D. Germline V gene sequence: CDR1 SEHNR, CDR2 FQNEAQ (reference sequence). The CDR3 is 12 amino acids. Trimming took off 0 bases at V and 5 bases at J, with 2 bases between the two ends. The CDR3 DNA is TGTGCCAGCAGCTTAGCCAGAAACACCATATATTTT. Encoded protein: CASSLARNTIYF.

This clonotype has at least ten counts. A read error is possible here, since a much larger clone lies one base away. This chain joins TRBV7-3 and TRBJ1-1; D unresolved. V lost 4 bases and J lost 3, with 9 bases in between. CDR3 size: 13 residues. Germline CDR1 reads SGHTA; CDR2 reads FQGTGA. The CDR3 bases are TGTGCCAGCAGCTCTCATATGGACACTGAAGCTTTCTTT. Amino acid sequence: CASSSHMDTEAFF.

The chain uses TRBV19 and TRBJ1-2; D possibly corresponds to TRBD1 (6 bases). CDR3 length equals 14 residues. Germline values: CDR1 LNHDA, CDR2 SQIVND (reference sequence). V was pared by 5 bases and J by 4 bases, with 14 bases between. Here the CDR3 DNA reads TGTGCCAGTAGTGTATCAGGGGCGGGCTATGGCTACACCTTC. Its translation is CASSVSGAGYGYTF. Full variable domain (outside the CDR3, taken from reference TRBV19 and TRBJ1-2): DGGITQSPKYLFRKEGQNVTLSCEQNLNHDAMYWYRQDPGQGLRLIYYSQIVNDFQKGDIAEGYSVSREKKESFPLTVTSAQKNPTAFYLCASSVSGAGYGYTFGSGTRLTVV.

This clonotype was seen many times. Here the CDR3 DNA reads TGTGCCAGCAAGGAGACAGGGGGCGTCTATGGCTACACCTTC. Encoded protein: CASKETGGVYGYTF. The V and J genes are TRBV4-2 and TRBJ1-2; 10 positions agree with TRBD1. V shed 7 bases, J shed 4 bases, and the junction held 6 bases outside the gene matches. The germline V gene encodes CDR1 LGHNA and CDR2 YNFKEQ. The length of the CDR3 is 14 residues.

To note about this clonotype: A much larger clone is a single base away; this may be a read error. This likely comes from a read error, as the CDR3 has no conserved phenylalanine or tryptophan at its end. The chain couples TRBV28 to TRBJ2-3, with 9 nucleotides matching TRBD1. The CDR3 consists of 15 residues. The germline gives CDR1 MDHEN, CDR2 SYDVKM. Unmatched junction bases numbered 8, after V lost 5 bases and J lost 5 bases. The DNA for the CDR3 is TGTGCCAGCAGTACTCGACAGGGGGGAGAAGATACGCAGTATCTT. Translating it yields CASSTRQGGEDTQYL.

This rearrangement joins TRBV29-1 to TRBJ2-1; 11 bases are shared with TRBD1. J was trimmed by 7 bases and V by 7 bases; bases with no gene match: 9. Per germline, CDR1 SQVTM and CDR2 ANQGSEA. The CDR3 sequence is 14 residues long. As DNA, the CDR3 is TGCAGCGCCCTGCGGGGGACAGGGGGGAATGAGCAGTTCTTC. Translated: CSALRGTGGNEQFF.

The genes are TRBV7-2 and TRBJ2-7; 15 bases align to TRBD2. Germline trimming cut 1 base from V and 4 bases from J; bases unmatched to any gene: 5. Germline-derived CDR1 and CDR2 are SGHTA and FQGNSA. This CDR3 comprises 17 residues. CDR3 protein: CASSLGTSGGASYEQYF. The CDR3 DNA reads TGTGCCAGCAGCTTAGGGACTAGCGGGGGGGCCTCGTACGAGCAGTACTTC. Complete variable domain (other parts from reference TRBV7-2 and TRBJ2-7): GAGVSQSPSNKVTEKGKDVELRCDPISGHTALYWYRQSLGQGLEFLIYFQGNSAPDKSGLPSDRFSAERTGGSVSTLTIQRTQQEDSAVYLCASSLGTSGGASYEQYFGPGTRLTVT.

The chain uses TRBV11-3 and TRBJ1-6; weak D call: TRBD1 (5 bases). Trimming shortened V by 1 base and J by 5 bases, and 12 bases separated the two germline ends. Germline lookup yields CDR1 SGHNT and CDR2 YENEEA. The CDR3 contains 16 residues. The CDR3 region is CASSLGHSGDNSPLHF. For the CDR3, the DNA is TGTGCCAGCAGCTTAGGTCATTCGGGGGATAATTCACCCCTCCACTTT.